A selection of T cell receptor beta chains follows, all from one sample in a study of post-analysis software for immune sequencing data. TCRdb reanalysed the PCR reads using MiXCR and keeps one entry per CDR3 protein. Of about 820,000 distinct CDR3 sequences listed, approximately 53% were seen once; the top ten hold approximately 4.4%. Sequencing was performed on blood. The receptors stem from a girl aged 5 to 17 with multiple sclerosis. CDR3s include the opening cysteine and the closing phenylalanine or tryptophan. Not all rows give a size; the values are once, few, many and, for expanded clones, a class.

v_gene: TRBV6-6; j_gene: TRBJ2-3; abundance: NA; len: 14; CDR3aa: CASSITGSPDTQYF
v_gene: TRBV20-1; j_gene: TRBJ2-1; abundance: NA; len: 15; CDR3aa: CSARVLAGGYNEQFF
v_gene: TRBV5-1; j_gene: NA; abundance: NA; len: 14; CDR3aa: CASSLVDSRSEQYF
v_gene: TRBV2; j_gene: TRBJ2-7; abundance: once; len: 17; CDR3aa: CASSKALGGSGAYEQYF
v_gene: TRBV20-1; j_gene: TRBJ1-1; abundance: once; len: 14; CDR3aa: CSARTETGGYEAFF
v_gene: TRBV5-1; j_gene: TRBJ2-1; abundance: few; len: 15; CDR3aa: CASSLGLPVGNEQFF
v_gene: TRBV27; j_gene: TRBJ1-2; abundance: NA; len: 16; CDR3aa: CASRLTTGGGAYGYTF
v_gene: TRBV9; j_gene: TRBJ2-1; abundance: NA; len: 11; CDR3aa: CASSVEDEQFF
v_gene: TRBV2; j_gene: TRBJ2-3; abundance: few; len: 12; CDR3aa: CASSDFTDTQYF
v_gene: TRBV9; j_gene: TRBJ1-2; abundance: NA; len: 13; CDR3aa: CASSVAADYGYTF
v_gene: TRBV29-1; j_gene: TRBJ2-5; abundance: NA; len: 13; CDR3aa: CSVAARGQETQYF
v_gene: TRBV7-9; j_gene: TRBJ2-7; abundance: few; len: 16; CDR3aa: CASSLVGQSVGYEQYF
v_gene: TRBV5-1; j_gene: TRBJ2-1; abundance: NA; len: 16; CDR3aa: CASSANDGFLYNEQFF
v_gene: TRBV25-1; j_gene: TRBJ2-1; abundance: NA; len: 13; CDR3aa: CASSQQGLHEQFF
v_gene: TRBV5-8; j_gene: TRBJ2-5; abundance: few; len: 17; CDR3aa: CASSSLLGTGGSETQYF
v_gene: TRBV21-1; j_gene: TRBJ1-5; abundance: NA; len: 9; CDR3aa: CASPKPQHF
v_gene: TRBV7-2; j_gene: TRBJ2-1; abundance: NA; len: 15; CDR3aa: CASLGGTSSYNEQFF
v_gene: TRBV5-1; j_gene: TRBJ1-4; abundance: NA; len: 14; CDR3aa: CASSPRTVNEKLFF
v_gene: TRBV7-9; j_gene: TRBJ2-7; abundance: NA; len: 12; CDR3aa: CATSFDTYEQYF